What follows are 29 T cell receptor beta chains derived from one specimen sequenced in a study of cytomegalovirus exposure and HLA in healthy donors (dated by TCRdb to the late 2010s). Library generation was performed with the immunoSEQ multiplex PCR assay. For the multiplex PCR, a mixture combining 60 forward primers for TCR Vbeta segments and 13 reverse primers for TCR Jbeta segments was used. In its TCRdb copy, this immuneACCESS table keeps in-frame sequences only and misses some clones. Where compared with another copy, unresolved V genes explain less than half of these, and the others have no known cause. Recorded for this sample are about 120,000 clones; under 80% of them occurred a single time. 4% of the sample is held by the ten biggest clonotypes. The sequencing sample was made of PBMCs. The receptor source for this set is a man in his forties in good health and CMV-seropositive.

The chain combines TRBV7-3 with TRBJ2-5; the D is unclear. The germline gives CDR1 SGHTA, CDR2 FQGTGA. There are 13 residues in the CDR3. V gave up 5 bases and J gave up 3 bases, with 10 bases separating them. CDR3 nucleotide sequence: TGTGCCAGCAGCCCCCCCAGCGAAGAGACCCAGTACTTC. It yields the protein CASSPPSEETQYF. The full variable domain, completed using reference TRBV7-3 and TRBJ2-5, is GAGVSQTPSNKVTEKGKYVELRCDPISGHTALYWYRQSLGQGPEFLIYFQGTGAADDSGLPNDRFFAVRPEGSVSTLKIQRTERGDSAVYLCASSPPSEETQYFGPGTRLLVL.

The chain employs TRBV9 and TRBJ1-2; tentative D call: TRBD1 (6 bases). CDR3 length: 15 amino acids. The V end lost 4 bases, the J end lost 4 bases, and 17 bases lay between the germline ends. CDR1 is SGDLS and CDR2 is YYNGEE in the germline V gene. The CDR3 region is CASSPLQGTPYGYTF. In DNA form, the CDR3 reads TGTGCCAGCAGCCCTTTACAGGGAACTCCCTATGGCTACACCTTC.

This chain uses TRBV27 with TRBJ2-3; no reliable D call. Per germline, CDR1 MNHEY and CDR2 SMNVEV (reference sequence). The CDR3 totals 14 residues. The V gene lost 4 bases and the J gene lost 1 base, with 9 bases spanning the gap. DNA for the CDR3: TGTGCCAGCAGTTGGGCCTTCGGCACAGATACGCAGTATTTT. This sequence encodes CASSWAFGTDTQYF.

The genes are TRBV19 and TRBJ2-7; TRBD2 matches 7 bases. The germline CDR1 and CDR2 sequences are LNHDA and SQIVND (reference sequence). V lost 5 bases, J lost 4 bases, and 17 bases stayed unmatched. This CDR3 has 17 residues. CDR3 DNA: TGTGCCAGTAGTCCTAGATACCCCCAGGGAGGGGTTTACGAGCAGTACTTC. Protein sequence: CASSPRYPQGGVYEQYF.

The chain is built from TRBV7-2 and TRBJ1-5; 8 bases are a match to TRBD1. The V gene end was trimmed by 5 bases and the J gene end by 2 bases; junction bases not matched to a gene: 5. The CDR3 consists of 15 residues. The germline V gene has CDR1 SGHTA and CDR2 FQGNSA. For the CDR3, the DNA is TGTGCCAGCAGCGCCCCAGGGGGCGGCAATCAGCCCCAGCATTTT. Translation gives CASSAPGGGNQPQHF.

The rearrangement links TRBV14 to TRBJ2-7; perhaps TRBD2 as D (6 bases). Germline CDR1 reads SGHDN; CDR2 reads FVKESK. The CDR3 sequence is 15 residues long. The germline V and J ends were trimmed by 1 base and 0 bases, with 10 bases remaining between them. CDR3 in amino acids: CASSQVRGNSYEQYF. The DNA for the CDR3 is TGTGCCAGCAGCCAAGTCCGGGGGAACTCCTACGAGCAGTACTTC.

The chain combines TRBV7-9 with TRBJ1-2; 8 bases match TRBD1. Trimming took 2 bases from V and 2 from J; bases not matched to a gene: 1. CDR1 and CDR2 from the germline V gene are SEHNR and FQNEAQ (reference sequence). The CDR3 loop spans 14 amino acids. The CDR3 coding sequence is TGTGCCAGCAGCTTACCAGGGGGCAACTATGGCTACACCTTC. This translates into CASSLPGGNYGYTF.

The chain combines TRBV19 with TRBJ1-3; the match to TRBD1 covers 8 bases. The CDR3 spans 16 residues. V was clipped by 5 bases and J by 2 bases; unmatched bases: 8. Per germline, CDR1 LNHDA and CDR2 SQIVND (reference sequence). The CDR3, as DNA: TGTGCCAGTAGTCAAAGACAGGGGTCCGCTGGAAACACCATATATTTT. It yields the protein CASSQRQGSAGNTIYF.

The chain employs TRBV11-2 and TRBJ1-2, with TRBD1 matching 7 bases. V lost 4 bases, J lost 5 bases, and 16 bases stayed unmatched. This CDR3 is 17 amino acids long. Per germline, CDR1 SGHAT and CDR2 FQNNGV. CDR3 amino acids: CASSSNPTTGAGYGYTF. For the CDR3, the DNA is TGTGCCAGCAGCTCCAACCCGACTACAGGGGCAGGGTATGGCTACACCTTC.

The chain carries TRBV28 and TRBJ1-5, with D unresolved. Germline CDR1 MDHEN, CDR2 SYDVKM. V gave up 4 bases and J gave up 0 bases, with 10 bases separating them. The CDR3 has 15 residues. CDR3 loop: CASSSPRGSNQPQHF. CDR3 nucleotide sequence: TGTGCCAGCAGTTCCCCCCGGGGTAGCAATCAGCCCCAGCATTTT. The full variable domain, completed using reference TRBV28 and TRBJ1-5, is DVKVTQSSRYLVKRTGEKVFLECVQDMDHENMFWYRQDPGLGLRLIYFSYDVKMKEKGDIPEGYSVSREKKERFSLILESASTNQTSMYLCASSSPRGSNQPQHFGDGTRLSIL.

This chain links TRBV19 with TRBJ1-2; 8 bases fit TRBD1. Losses at the gene ends were 3 bases for V and 2 bases for J; bases not matched to a gene: 5. Per the germline V gene, CDR1 is LNHDA and CDR2 is SQIVND (reference sequence). The CDR3 covers 15 residues. CDR3 protein: CASSMGQGANYGYTF. As DNA, the CDR3 is TGTGCCAGTAGTATGGGGCAGGGGGCGAACTATGGCTACACCTTC.

The J gene is TRBJ2-7, the V gene TRBV7-2; D gene unclear. V shed 4 bases and J shed 3 bases, with 16 bases lying between them. Per the germline V gene, CDR1 is SGHTA and CDR2 is FQGNSA. The CDR3 is 15 amino acids. Here the CDR3 reads CASSSTTYPLYEQYF. CDR3 nucleotides: TGTGCCAGCAGCTCGACAACCTACCCCCTCTACGAGCAGTACTTC.

The genes are TRBV18 and TRBJ2-1, with D possibly TRBD2 on 7 matching bases. Trimming shortened V by 3 bases and J by 8 bases, and 20 bases separated the two germline ends. This CDR3 is 16 amino acids long. Germline V gene lookup returns CDR1 KGHSH and CDR2 LQKENI. CDR3 nucleotides: TGTGCCAGCTCACCCCTTGGACGTGGGGGGGCGGATGAGCAGTTCTTC. Its translation is CASSPLGRGGADEQFF.

This rearrangement joins TRBV30 to TRBJ1-3, with D unresolved. The CDR3 consists of 11 residues. In germline, CDR1 is GTSNPN, CDR2 SVGIG (reference sequence). Trimming took off 3 bases at V and 4 bases at J, with 4 bases between the two ends. The CDR3 DNA reads as TGTGCCTGGAGAGCAGGAAACACCATATATTTT. Residues: CAWRAGNTIYF.

The chain joins TRBV6-5 to TRBJ2-7, with D possibly being TRBD2 (6 bases). The germline gives CDR1 MNHEY, CDR2 SVGAGI. The CDR3 is 15 residues long. The V and J ends lost 7 bases and 2 bases respectively, with 18 bases between them. The CDR3 protein is CASTDPGSVTYEQYF. The CDR3 DNA follows: TGTGCCAGCACCGACCCCGGGAGCGTAACCTACGAGCAGTACTTC.

V and J are TRBV30 and TRBJ1-5, with 7 bases identical to TRBD1. Germline V gene data show CDR1 as GTSNPN and CDR2 as SVGIG (reference sequence). The CDR3 covers 12 residues. V shed 5 bases and J 6 bases; nucleotides not matched to a gene: 4. This CDR3 reads CAWGDRGQPQHF. CDR3 DNA sequence: TGTGCCTGGGGGGACAGAGGTCAGCCCCAGCATTTT.

The chain has TRBV19 and TRBJ1-1, with D hard to call. Per germline, CDR1 LNHDA and CDR2 SQIVND (reference sequence). CDR3 size: 13 residues. V lost 5 bases to trimming and J lost 1 base, with 8 bases between them. CDR3: CASSAHTNTEAFF. Here the CDR3 DNA reads TGTGCCAGTAGTGCACACACGAACACTGAAGCTTTCTTT.

The chain combines TRBV7-8 with TRBJ2-1, with 13 positions matching TRBD2. This CDR3 is 16 amino acids long. Germline values: CDR1 SGHVS, CDR2 FQNEAQ. With V trimmed by 4 bases and J by 8 bases, 8 bases remained unmatched. The CDR3 DNA reads TGTGCCAGCAGCTCTGGACTAGCGGGGGTTCGAGATGAGCAGTTCTTC. Its protein is CASSSGLAGVRDEQFF.

J is TRBJ2-7 and V is TRBV19; 8 nucleotides match TRBD1. CDR1 LNHDA and CDR2 SQIVND come from the germline V gene (reference sequence). This CDR3 comprises 14 residues. V was clipped by 7 bases and J by 1 base; unmatched bases: 6. DNA of the CDR3: TGTGCCAGTAAGAAACGGGACAGGTCCTACGAGCAGTACTTC. Translation gives CASKKRDRSYEQYF. Using reference TRBV19 and TRBJ2-7 for the parts outside the CDR3, the full variable domain is DGGITQSPKYLFRKEGQNVTLSCEQNLNHDAMYWYRQDPGQGLRLIYYSQIVNDFQKGDIAEGYSVSREKKESFPLTVTSAQKNPTAFYLCASKKRDRSYEQYFGPGTRLTVT.

The J gene is TRBJ1-5, the V gene TRBV19; D gene uncertain. Trimming took 9 bases from V and 7 from J, leaving 25 bases between them. This CDR3 is built from 16 residues. Germline V gene data show CDR1 as LNHDA and CDR2 as SQIVND (reference sequence). CDR3 coding DNA: TGTGCCAGCATTAAGGCCCTTGCAGGAGGGAAGCAGCCCCAGCATTTT. Protein product: CASIKALAGGKQPQHF.

This sequence joins TRBV10-3 and TRBJ1-6, with D possibly being TRBD1 (6 bases). The CDR3 runs 14 residues. The germline V and J ends were trimmed by 10 bases and 6 bases, with 16 bases remaining between them. Germline V gives CDR1 ENHRY, CDR2 SYGVKD. The CDR3 nucleotides are TGTGCCAACCGAGGGGGGGCGAGTAATTCACCCCTCCACTTT. It codes for CANRGGASNSPLHF.

The gene calls are TRBV27 and TRBJ1-5; 7 positions match TRBD1. Germline V gene data show CDR1 as MNHEY and CDR2 as SMNVEV (reference sequence). V dropped 3 bases and J dropped 3; count of bases not matched to a gene: 5. This CDR3 region has 15 residues. Here the CDR3 reads CASSLSQGDNQPQHF. In DNA form, the CDR3 reads TGTGCCAGCAGTTTGTCGCAGGGGGACAATCAGCCCCAGCATTTT.

J is TRBJ1-2 and V is TRBV28; weak D call: TRBD1 (6 bases). Trimming left V 9 bases short and J 0 bases short, with 8 bases between. The length of the CDR3 is 12 residues. In germline, CDR1 is MDHEN, CDR2 SYDVKM. This CDR3 reads CASGTSNYGYTF. The CDR3 nucleotides are TGTGCCAGTGGGACATCTAACTATGGCTACACCTTC.

The J gene is TRBJ2-1, the V gene TRBV5-1; TRBD2 is a possible D gene (5 bases). Trimming took 0 bases from V and 2 from J, leaving 9 bases between them. CDR3 length: 15 residues. The V gene's germline CDR1 is SGHRS and CDR2 YFSETQ. The CDR3 is CASSLDGNPYNEQFF. CDR3 DNA: TGCGCCAGCAGCTTGGACGGGAACCCCTACAATGAGCAGTTCTTC.

The CDR3 region is CASSAGIKQDTQYF. In DNA, the CDR3 is TGTGCCAGCTCAGCGGGAATCAAACAAGATACGCAGTATTTT. The chain is built from TRBV18 and TRBJ2-3; a weak D match, TRBD2 (6 bases). V dropped 5 bases and J dropped 5 bases, with 14 bases sitting between them. Germline V gene sequence: CDR1 KGHSH, CDR2 LQKENI. The CDR3 length is 14 residues.

This chain connects TRBV6-1 to TRBJ2-1; no clear D. Between the trimmed V and J ends, which lost 8 bases and 10 bases, there was a span of 15 bases. There are 12 residues in the CDR3. Germline loops: CDR1 MNHNS, CDR2 SASEGT. The CDR3 sequence is CASSRELGEQFF. For the CDR3, the DNA is TGTGCCAGCTCCCGTGAGTTGGGCGAGCAGTTCTTC.

The rearrangement joins TRBV10-3 to TRBJ2-1, with a weak D call TRBD2 (6 bases). Trimming stripped 6 bases from V and 5 bases from J, with 8 bases between. The CDR3 extends over 12 amino acids. Germline CDR1 is ENHRY and CDR2 is SYGVKD. The CDR3 reads CAIRGLNNEQFF. DNA of the CDR3: TGTGCCATCAGGGGACTCAACAATGAGCAGTTCTTC.

J is TRBJ1-1 and V is TRBV6-4; D remains unclear. This CDR3 has 14 amino acids. The germline CDR1 and CDR2 sequences are MRHNA and SNTAGT. Trimming took 0 bases from V and 1 from J, leaving 6 bases between them. CDR3 sequence (DNA): TGTGCCAGCAGTGACTCTACACGGAACACTGAAGCTTTCTTT. Its protein product is CASSDSTRNTEAFF.

The rearrangement uses TRBV6-5 and TRBJ2-7; 8 bases map to TRBD2. From germline, CDR1 is MNHEY and CDR2 SVGAGI. V was clipped by 10 bases and J by 6 bases; unmatched bases: 5. The CDR3 spans 11 residues. CDR3 sequence reads: CATTGGLEQYF. The DNA of the CDR3 is TGTGCCACCACGGGGGGGCTCGAGCAGTACTTC.